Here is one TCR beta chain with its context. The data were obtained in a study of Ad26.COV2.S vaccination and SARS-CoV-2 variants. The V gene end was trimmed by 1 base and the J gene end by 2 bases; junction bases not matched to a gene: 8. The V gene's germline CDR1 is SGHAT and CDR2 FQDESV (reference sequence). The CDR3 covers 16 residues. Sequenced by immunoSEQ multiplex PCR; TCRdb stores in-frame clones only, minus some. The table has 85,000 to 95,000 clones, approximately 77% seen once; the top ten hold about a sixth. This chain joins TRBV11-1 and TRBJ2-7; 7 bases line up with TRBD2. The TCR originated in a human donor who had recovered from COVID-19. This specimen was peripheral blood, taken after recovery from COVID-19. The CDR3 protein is CASSLEGTTTTYEQYF. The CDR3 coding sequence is TGTGCCAGCAGCTTAGAAGGGACTACTACTACCTACGAGCAGTACTTC.